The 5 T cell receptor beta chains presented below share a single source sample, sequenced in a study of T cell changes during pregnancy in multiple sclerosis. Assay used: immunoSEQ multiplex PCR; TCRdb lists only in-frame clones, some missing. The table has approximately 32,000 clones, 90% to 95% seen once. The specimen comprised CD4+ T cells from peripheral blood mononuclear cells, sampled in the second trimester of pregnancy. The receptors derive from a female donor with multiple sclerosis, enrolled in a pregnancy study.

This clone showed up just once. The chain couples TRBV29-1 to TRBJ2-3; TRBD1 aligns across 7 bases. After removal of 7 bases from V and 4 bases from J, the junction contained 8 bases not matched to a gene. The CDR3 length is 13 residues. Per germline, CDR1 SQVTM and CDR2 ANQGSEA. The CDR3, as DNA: TGCAGCGCGGTGACAGGGCGCGCAGATACGCAGTATTTT. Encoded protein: CSAVTGRADTQYF.

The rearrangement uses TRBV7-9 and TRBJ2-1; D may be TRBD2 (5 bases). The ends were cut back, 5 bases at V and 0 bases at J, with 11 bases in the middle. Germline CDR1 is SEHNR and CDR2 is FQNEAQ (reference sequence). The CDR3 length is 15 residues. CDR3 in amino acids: CASSQTSASYNEQFF. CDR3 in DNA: TGTGCCAGCAGCCAAACTAGTGCCTCCTACAATGAGCAGTTCTTC.

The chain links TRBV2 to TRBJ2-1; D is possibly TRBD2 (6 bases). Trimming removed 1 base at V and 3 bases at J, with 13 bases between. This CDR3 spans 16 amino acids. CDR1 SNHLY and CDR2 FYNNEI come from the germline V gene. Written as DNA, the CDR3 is TGTGCCAGCAGTGAAGGCCGGGAGTCAGTCTACAATGAGCAGTTCTTC. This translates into CASSEGRESVYNEQFF.

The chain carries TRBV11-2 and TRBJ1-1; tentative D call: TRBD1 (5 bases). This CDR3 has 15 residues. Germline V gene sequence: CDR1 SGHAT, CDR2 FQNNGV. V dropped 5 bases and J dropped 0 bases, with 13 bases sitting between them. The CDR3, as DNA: TGTGCCAGCAGCCCCCACAGGCCCATGAACACTGAAGCTTTCTTT. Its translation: CASSPHRPMNTEAFF.

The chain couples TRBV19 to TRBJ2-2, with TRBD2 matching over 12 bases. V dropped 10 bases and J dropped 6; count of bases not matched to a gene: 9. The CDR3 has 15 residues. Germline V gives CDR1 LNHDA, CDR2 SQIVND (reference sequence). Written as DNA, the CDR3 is TGTGCCACCGGAAGGACTAGCGGGACCGCCGGGGAGCTGTTTTTT. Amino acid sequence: CATGRTSGTAGELFF.